This T cell receptor (beta chain) was obtained from a study of blood T cell repertoires in COVID-19. For the study at large: The United States, Italy and Spain provided the acute and convalescent COVID-19 samples. In each case, the material was cDNA or gDNA derived from T cells, B-cell-depleted T cells, or PBMCs.

Repertoires were generated with immunoSEQ multiplex PCR, while TCRdb's copy carries only in-frame clones and drops some. The sample carries approximately 94,000 clones, approximately 90% recorded once. This CDR3 contains 14 residues. CDR1 SNHLY and CDR2 FYNNEI come from the germline V gene. V shed 2 bases and J shed 5 bases, with 7 bases lying between them. This chain uses TRBV2 with TRBJ1-6; D is possibly TRBD1 (5 bases). Sequences were obtained from peripheral blood. This TCR derives from a woman aged 80 or over with active COVID-19. CDR3 in DNA: TGTGCCAGCAGTGAAAGACAGAATAATTCACCCCTCCACTTT. This translates into CASSERQNNSPLHF.